This T cell receptor beta chain originates from a study of blood T cell repertoires in COVID-19. Background on the study: Spain, Italy and the United States supplied samples that represented acute and convalescent COVID-19. Sources were T cells, B-cell-depleted T cells, or PBMCs; the material itself was cDNA or gDNA.

In the authors' workflow: Scientists estimated how many nucleated cells there were by amplifying reference gene primers. Using immunoSEQ multiplex PCR, the repertoire was profiled, and TCRdb retains in-frame clones only, with some absent. Clone size and V and J calls were adopted from that table, with D and trimming inferred from the DNA. The data hold 500,000 to 600,000 clones, with roughly nine tenths observed a single time. Seattle patients were enrolled while actively infected and followed longitudinally. Sequenced input: peripheral blood. This sequence originates from a woman aged 45-65 years with COVID-19, enrolled during active disease.

This CDR3 reads CASSFMTGELFF. In DNA, the CDR3 is TGTGCCAGCAGTTTTATGACCGGGGAGCTGTTTTTT. This rearrangement joins TRBV28 to TRBJ2-2; D remains unclear. Germline values: CDR1 MDHEN, CDR2 SYDVKM. Trimming pared 3 bases from V and 5 bases from J, leaving 4 bases between. This CDR3 has 12 residues.